The 14 T cell receptor beta chains presented below share a single source sample, sequenced in a study of CD8 T cells in ankylosing spondylitis. MiXCR was run by TCRdb on the 5' RACE reads, yielding one entry per CDR3 protein. The table has roughly 97,000 distinct CDR3 sequences, roughly 8.3% seen once. The sample consisted of blood, either unsorted or a sorted T cell fraction (not recorded which). The receptors derive from a male donor with ankylosing spondylitis or in good health (not recorded which).

This clonotype was seen many times. The chain employs TRBV7-9 and TRBJ1-2; tentative D call: TRBD1 (6 bases). This CDR3 is built from 14 residues. CDR1 and CDR2 (germline): SEHNR, FQNEAQ (reference sequence). Trimming stripped 0 bases from V and 5 bases from J, with 10 bases between. This chain's CDR3 is CASSLAQGIYGYTF. The CDR3 DNA follows: TGTGCCAGCAGCTTAGCTCAGGGGATTTATGGCTACACCTTC.

CDR3 loop: CSASLQREGYEQYF. As DNA, the CDR3 is TGCAGTGCTAGCCTCCAGCGGGAGGGATACGAGCAGTACTTC. The V gene is TRBV20-1, the J gene TRBJ2-7; 10 nucleotides align to TRBD2. This CDR3 is built from 14 residues. Trimming took 3 bases from V and 4 from J; bases not matched to a gene: 6. Germline CDR1 reads DFQATT; CDR2 reads SNEGSKA (reference sequence).

This clonotype appeared many times. This chain links TRBV12-3 or TRBV12-4 with TRBJ1-5; 12 nucleotides align to TRBD1. The length of the CDR3 is 16 residues. V lost 3 bases, J lost 6 bases, and 6 bases stayed unmatched. CDR3 region: CASSLPGQGAGQPQHF. The CDR3 nucleotides are TGTGCCAGCAGTTTGCCGGGACAGGGGGCCGGTCAGCCCCAGCATTTT.

This clonotype was seen at least ten times. This rearrangement joins TRBV7-6 to TRBJ2-3; unclear D gene. The V end was cut by 4 bases, the J end by 0 bases, with 8 bases between. Germline-derived CDR1 and CDR2 are SGHVS and FNYEAQ. There are 14 residues in the CDR3. CDR3 bases: TGTGCCAGCAGCTCAGTGATAAGCACAGATACGCAGTATTTT. Protein sequence: CASSSVISTDTQYF.

There are many counts of this clonotype. The V and J genes are TRBV20-1 and TRBJ2-2; weak D call: TRBD2 (5 bases). In germline, CDR1 is DFQATT, CDR2 SNEGSKA (reference sequence). The CDR3 length is 14 residues. Trimming removed 6 bases from V and 0 bases from J, with 11 bases in between. The CDR3 loop is CSARENANTGELFF. DNA of the CDR3: TGCAGTGCGAGGGAGAACGCGAACACCGGGGAGCTGTTTTTT.

The sample holds many counts of this clonotype. The chain uses TRBV20-1 and TRBJ2-3; 11 nucleotides agree with TRBD2. The CDR3 is 14 amino acids. Germline values: CDR1 DFQATT, CDR2 SNEGSKA (reference sequence). V lost 3 bases to trimming and J lost 6 bases; unmatched junction nucleotides: 5. The CDR3 spells CSASLAGGQDTQYF. The CDR3 nucleotides read TGCAGTGCTAGTCTAGCGGGGGGCCAGGATACGCAGTATTTT.

This clonotype was detected many times. This sequence joins TRBV3-1 and TRBJ2-7; D might be TRBD1 (6 bases). The CDR3 sequence is 14 residues long. Germline V gene data show CDR1 as LGHDT and CDR2 as YNNKEL (reference sequence). Trimming left V 2 bases short and J 3 bases short, with 11 bases between. The CDR3 is CASSQYTGNYEQYF. The CDR3 DNA sequence: TGTGCCAGCAGCCAATACACAGGGAACTACGAGCAGTACTTC.

This clonotype was detected many times. The chain has TRBV18 and TRBJ1-1; D call uncertain. Germline CDR1 KGHSH, CDR2 LQKENI. The CDR3 is made up of 14 amino acids. V shed 3 bases and J shed 0 bases, with 8 bases lying between them. The DNA of the CDR3 is TGTGCCAGCTCACCTCGCGGACTGAACACTGAAGCTTTCTTT. Its protein product is CASSPRGLNTEAFF.

This clonotype was counted ten times or more. The chain is built from TRBV12-3 or TRBV12-4 and TRBJ1-6; D perhaps matches TRBD1 (6 bases). V lost 5 bases and J lost 8, with 13 bases in between. The CDR3 sequence is 14 residues long. DNA for the CDR3: TGTGCCAGCAGTCTCAGACAGGAAGATTCACCCCTCCACTTT. This codes for CASSLRQEDSPLHF.

This clonotype was detected ten times or more. The chain is built from TRBV5-5 and TRBJ2-1; TRBD1 might be the D (6 bases). CDR1 is SGHKS, CDR2 YYEKEE, per germline (reference sequence). The CDR3 is 14 residues long. The germline V and J ends were trimmed by 0 bases and 4 bases, with 8 bases remaining between them. The CDR3 DNA is TGTGCCAGCAGCTTGGCTACAGGGTACAATGAGCAGTTCTTC. Its translation: CASSLATGYNEQFF.

The chain recombines TRBV4-1 with TRBJ2-3; 10 bases are a match to TRBD2. Trimming took 4 bases from V and 1 from J; bases not matched to a gene: 5. The CDR3 is made up of 16 amino acids. Per germline, CDR1 MGHRA and CDR2 YSYEKL. CDR3 sequence: CASSPSGRGGTDTQYF. In DNA, the CDR3 is TGCGCCAGCAGCCCTAGCGGGAGAGGTGGCACAGATACGCAGTATTTT.

The table lists this clonotype with many counts. The CDR3 DNA sequence: TGTGCCAGCCTACGAACCGGGACTAGCCCCACAGATACGCAGTATTTT. It encodes CASLRTGTSPTDTQYF. The chain uses TRBV7-2 and TRBJ2-3, with 9 bases matching TRBD2. Trimming took 8 bases from V and 2 from J; bases not matched to a gene: 11. The germline CDR1 and CDR2 sequences are SGHTA and FQGNSA. CDR3 length: 16 amino acids.

J is TRBJ1-1 and V is TRBV27; D remains unclear. Germline V gene data show CDR1 as MNHEY and CDR2 as SMNVEV (reference sequence). CDR3 length: 15 residues. The germline V and J ends were trimmed by 3 bases and 0 bases, with 11 bases remaining between them. CDR3 amino acids: CASSLGLGMNTEAFF. The CDR3 nucleotides are TGTGCCAGCAGTTTGGGTCTGGGGATGAACACTGAAGCTTTCTTT.

There are many counts of this clonotype. The gene calls are TRBV12-5 and TRBJ2-7, with D maybe TRBD2 (6 bases). CDR1 and CDR2 from the germline V gene are LGHNT and FRNRAP. Trimming shortened V by 3 bases and J by 4 bases, and 10 bases separated the two germline ends. The CDR3 is made up of 13 amino acids. Here the CDR3 DNA reads TGTGCTAGTGGTTTTACCGGGAGTTACGAGCAGTACTTC. It is translated as CASGFTGSYEQYF. The full variable domain, rest sourced from reference TRBV12-5 and TRBJ2-7, is DARVTQTPRHKVTEMGQEVTMRCQPILGHNTVFWYRQTMMQGLELLAYFRNRAPLDDSGMPKDRFSAEMPDATLATLKIQPSEPRDSAVYFCASGFTGSYEQYFGPGTRLTVT.